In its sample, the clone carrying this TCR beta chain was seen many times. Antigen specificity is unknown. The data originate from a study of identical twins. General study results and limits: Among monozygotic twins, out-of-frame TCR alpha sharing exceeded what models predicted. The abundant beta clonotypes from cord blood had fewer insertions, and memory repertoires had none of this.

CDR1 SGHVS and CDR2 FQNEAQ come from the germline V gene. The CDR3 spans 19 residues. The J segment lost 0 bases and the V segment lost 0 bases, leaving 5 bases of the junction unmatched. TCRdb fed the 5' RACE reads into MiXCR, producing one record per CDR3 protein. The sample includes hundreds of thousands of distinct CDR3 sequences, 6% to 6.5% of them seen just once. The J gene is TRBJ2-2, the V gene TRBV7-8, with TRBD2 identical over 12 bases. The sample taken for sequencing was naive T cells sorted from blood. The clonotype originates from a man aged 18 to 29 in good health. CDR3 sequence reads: CASSLAQSSGRANTGELFF. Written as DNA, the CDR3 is TGTGCCAGCAGCTTAGCGCAGTCTAGCGGGAGGGCGAACACCGGGGAGCTGTTTTTT.